Following are 13 T cell receptor beta chains from one sample sequenced in a study of monozygotic twins with inflammatory bowel disease. TCRdb re-called the 5' RACE reads; one entry per CDR3 protein, DNA not given. The sample includes roughly 330,000 distinct CDR3 sequences. The sample was blood. These receptors came from a human donor with ulcerative colitis or Crohn's disease, or a healthy co-twin of an affected twin (not recorded which).

V usage is TRBV5-6 and J usage is TRBJ1-6; without DNA, the TCRdb call of TRBD1 cannot be checked. CDR3 length equals 14 residues. The germline V gene encodes CDR1 SGHDT and CDR2 YYEEEE. This chain's CDR3 is CASSFEDRSSPLHF.

The CDR3 loop is CASSRRRPTGTSGADLCFF. This chain uses TRBV11-1 with TRBJ2-1; checking the TCRdb D call of TRBD2 is not possible without DNA. Germline CDR1 reads SGHAT; CDR2 reads FQDESV (reference sequence). The CDR3 runs 19 residues.

The rearrangement joins TRBV7-6 to TRBJ2-1; the D call of TRBD1 rests on TCRdb alone, since no DNA is present to check it. Germline values: CDR1 SGHVS, CDR2 FNYEAQ. The CDR3 totals 18 residues. CDR3 amino acids: CASSLEPVADRVGNEQFF.

The chain employs TRBV27 and TRBJ1-1; the D call from TCRdb, TRBD1, cannot be confirmed without DNA. The CDR3 length is 13 residues. Per germline, CDR1 MNHEY and CDR2 SMNVEV (reference sequence). The chain's CDR3 is CASSRPGTGTAFF.

CDR3 sequence reads: CAWRRAEGTTDTQYF. V is TRBV30 and J is TRBJ2-3; no DNA is available, so the TRBD2 call from TCRdb remains unchecked. This CDR3 has 15 amino acids. Germline-derived CDR1 and CDR2 are GTSNPN and SVGIG (reference sequence). Together with reference TRBV30 and TRBJ2-3, the CDR3 gives the full variable domain: SQTIHQWPATLVQPVGSPLSLECTVEGTSNPNLYWYRQAAGRGLQLLFYSVGIGQISSEVPQNLSASRPQDRQFILSSKKLLLSDSGFYLCAWRRAEGTTDTQYFGPGTRLTVL.

The CDR3 loop is CASSQAQTGFFGANVLTF. The chain recombines TRBV3-1 with TRBJ2-6; TCRdb picks TRBD1, but there is no DNA to check that call. CDR3 size: 18 residues. The germline V gene has CDR1 LGHDT and CDR2 YNNKEL (reference sequence).

The chain recombines TRBV5-6 with TRBJ1-4; TCRdb proposes TRBD1, but this gene call is untestable without DNA. The CDR3 loop spans 16 amino acids. CDR1 SGHDT and CDR2 YYEEEE come from the germline V gene. The CDR3 spells CASSRYGTATNEKLFF.

The chain has TRBV5-1 and TRBJ2-1. The CDR3 is made up of 17 amino acids. CDR1 is SGHRS and CDR2 is YFSETQ in the germline V gene. Here the CDR3 reads CASSPVPSPSSYNEQFF.

V and J are TRBV5-1 and TRBJ2-7; TCRdb lists TRBD1, though no DNA is available to test this call. The CDR3 length is 14 residues. Per germline, CDR1 SGHRS and CDR2 YFSETQ. CDR3 loop: CASIPGQGASEQYF.

This CDR3 reads CASSPGQEDNEQFF. V gene TRBV5-1 combines with J gene TRBJ2-1; TCRdb returns TRBD1, unconfirmable since there is no DNA. Germline V gene data show CDR1 as SGHRS and CDR2 as YFSETQ. This CDR3 contains 14 residues. Looking up the rest from reference TRBV5-1 and TRBJ2-1 gives the full variable domain: KAGVTQTPRYLIKTRGQQVTLSCSPISGHRSVSWYQQTPGQGLQFLFEYFSETQRNKGNFPGRFSGRQFSNSRSEMNVSTLELGDSALYLCASSPGQEDNEQFFGPGTRLTVL.

The V call is TRBV18, the J call TRBJ2-2; TCRdb outputs TRBD1, but without DNA this stays unchecked. Germline CDR1 KGHSH, CDR2 LQKENI. This CDR3 spans 15 amino acids. The CDR3 here is CASSSAGRDTGELFF.

The chain has TRBV20-1 and TRBJ2-7. The CDR3 extends over 14 amino acids. Germline V gives CDR1 DFQATT, CDR2 SNEGSKA (reference sequence). The CDR3 sequence: CSATGGRGADEQYF.

This chain connects TRBV5-1 to TRBJ2-1; TCRdb designates TRBD1, a call that cannot be tested without DNA. This CDR3 spans 16 amino acids. Germline V gene sequence: CDR1 SGHRS, CDR2 YFSETQ. The CDR3 spells CASSLIQGTGGYEQFF.